This TCR beta chain was sequenced for a study of T cells in Graves' hyperthyroidism and ophthalmopathy. Study findings and constraints: Ophthalmopathy was model-predicted a median around 6.7 months pre-onset.

This clonotype appeared many times. Antigen: not known. The J segment lost 3 bases and the V segment lost 8 bases, leaving 4 bases of the junction unmatched. Germline-derived CDR1 and CDR2 are SNHLY and FYNNEI. CDR3 length: 13 residues. Regions amplified from RNA transcripts were the TCR beta CDR3 regions. The HTBI primer set served for first-round RT-PCR of the TCR CDR3. A single record per CDR3 protein comes from TCRdb applying MiXCR to the multiplex PCR reads. The sample lists 300,000 to 400,000 distinct CDR3 sequences; approximately 18% were seen once. The sequence was collected from a woman between 50 and 59 years old with Graves' hyperthyroidism. The rearrangement links TRBV2 to TRBJ2-5; 9 bases fit TRBD1. Sequencing was carried out using blood. CDR3: CASGRDREETQYF. The CDR3 bases are TGTGCCAGCGGACGGGACAGGGAAGAGACCCAGTACTTC.